The table lists the clone carrying this T cell receptor beta chain with a count of one. The sample is drawn from a study of T cell changes during pregnancy in multiple sclerosis. Produced via immunoSEQ multiplex PCR; TCRdb's table is partial and in-frame only. The table includes tens of thousands of clones, around 90% detected once. The sequenced sample was peripheral blood, obtained after pregnancy. This receptor was obtained from a female donor in good health, enrolled as a control in a pregnancy study.

The CDR3, as DNA: TGTGCCAGCGCGGAGGGTGTGGGTCAGCCCCAGCATTTT. It translates to CASAEGVGQPQHF. The chain has TRBV9 and TRBJ1-5; D ambiguous. Germline V gene data show CDR1 as SGDLS and CDR2 as YYNGEE. V was cut by 7 bases and J by 6 bases, with 14 bases left in between. CDR3 size: 13 residues.